Sequencing of this T cell receptor (beta chain) was carried out in a study of regulatory T cells in long-lasting Graves disease. Across the study: Over-5-year antithyroid drug use with positive TSH receptor antibodies defined persistent Graves' disease in the study.

Time point described: persistent/refractory GD, antithyroid drugs over 5 years with positive TRAb. Isolated PBMC RNA provided the starting material for the TCR library. By American Thyroid Association guidelines, Graves' disease was diagnosed in the cohort. The CDR3 is 15 residues long. The V gene's germline CDR1 is MDHEN and CDR2 SYDVKM. Arm-PCR of CDR3 regions and iRepertoire HTBI primers were the basis on which TCR beta libraries were built. TCRdb re-derived calls from the multiplex PCR reads in MiXCR, one entry per CDR3 protein. Altogether about 300,000 distinct CDR3 sequences are present, around 23% being singletons, with the ten largest covering roughly 50%. This clonotype was recorded a few times. Its antigen is undetermined. Given a much more abundant clone one base away, this may be a read error. Study-wide results and caveats: Researchers examined only peripheral blood and not thyroid tissue. Repertoires from persistent disease leaned toward TRBV28, TRBJ1-2 and TRBJ2-5.

This rearrangement joins TRBV28 to TRBJ1-4; D gene uncertain. This receptor was taken from a female donor with Graves disease. The sequencing used peripheral blood mononuclear cells (PBMCs), collected when the disease was refractory, from a patient treated with antithyroid drugs. The CDR3 sequence: CASSPTEATNEKQFF. CDR3 DNA: TGTGCCAGCAGTCCCACGGAGGCAACTAATGAAAAACAGTTTTTT. The variable domain in full, with the rest retrieved from reference TRBV28 and TRBJ1-4, is DVKVTQSSRYLVKRTGEKVFLECVQDMDHENMFWYRQDPGLGLRLIYFSYDVKMKEKGDIPEGYSVSREKKERFSLILESASTNQTSMYLCASSPTEATNEKQFFGSGTQLSVL.